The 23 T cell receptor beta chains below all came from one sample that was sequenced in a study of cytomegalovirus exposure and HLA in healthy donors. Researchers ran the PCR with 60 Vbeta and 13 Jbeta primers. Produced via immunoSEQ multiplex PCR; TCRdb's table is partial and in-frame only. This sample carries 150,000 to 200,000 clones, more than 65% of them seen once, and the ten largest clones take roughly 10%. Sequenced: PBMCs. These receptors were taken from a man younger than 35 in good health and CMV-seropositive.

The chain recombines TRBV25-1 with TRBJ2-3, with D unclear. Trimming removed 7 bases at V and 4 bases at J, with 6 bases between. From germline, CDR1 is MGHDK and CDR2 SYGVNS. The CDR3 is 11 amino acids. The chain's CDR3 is CASNGADTQYF. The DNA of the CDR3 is TGTGCCAGCAACGGTGCAGATACGCAGTATTTT.

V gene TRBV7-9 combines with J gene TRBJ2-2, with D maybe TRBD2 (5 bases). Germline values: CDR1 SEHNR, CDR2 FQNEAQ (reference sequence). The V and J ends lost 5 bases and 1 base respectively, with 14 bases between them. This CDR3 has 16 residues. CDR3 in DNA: TGTGCCAGCAGCGAAAACGGGAAGGGGAACACCGGGGAGCTGTTTTTT. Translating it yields CASSENGKGNTGELFF.

The CDR3 loop is CASSLRLAGGTGELFF. The CDR3 DNA sequence: TGTGCCAGCAGCTTACGTCTAGCGGGAGGCACCGGGGAGCTGTTTTTT. The chain couples TRBV7-8 to TRBJ2-2; 11 nucleotides align to TRBD2. The length of the CDR3 is 16 residues. V lost 2 bases and J lost 4; bases outside the gene matches: 3. CDR1 is SGHVS and CDR2 is FQNEAQ in the germline V gene.

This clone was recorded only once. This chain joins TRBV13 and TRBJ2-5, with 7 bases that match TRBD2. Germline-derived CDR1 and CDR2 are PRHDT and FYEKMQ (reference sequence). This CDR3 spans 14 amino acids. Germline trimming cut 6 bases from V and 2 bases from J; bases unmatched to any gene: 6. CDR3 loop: CASRKWGGQETQYF. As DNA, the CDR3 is TGTGCCAGCAGGAAGTGGGGGGGGCAAGAGACCCAGTACTTC.

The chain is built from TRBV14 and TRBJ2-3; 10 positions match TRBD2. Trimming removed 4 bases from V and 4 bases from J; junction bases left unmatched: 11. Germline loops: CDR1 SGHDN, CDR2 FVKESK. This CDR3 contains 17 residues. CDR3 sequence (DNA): TGTGCCAGCAGCCGAGAGCGGGAGGGCCGAAGAGCAGATACGCAGTATTTT. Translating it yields CASSREREGRRADTQYF. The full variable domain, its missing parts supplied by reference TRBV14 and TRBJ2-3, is EAGVTQFPSHSVIEKGQTVTLRCDPISGHDNLYWYRRVMGKEIKFLLHFVKESKQDESGMPNNRFLAERTGGTYSTLKVQPAELEDSGVYFCASSREREGRRADTQYFGPGTRLTVL.

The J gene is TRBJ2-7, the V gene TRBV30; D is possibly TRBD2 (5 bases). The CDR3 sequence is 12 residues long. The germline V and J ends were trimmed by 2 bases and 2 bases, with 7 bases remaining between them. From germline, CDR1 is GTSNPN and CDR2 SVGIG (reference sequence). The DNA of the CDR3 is TGTGCCTGGAGTTGGACTGCCTACGAGCAGTACTTC. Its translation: CAWSWTAYEQYF.

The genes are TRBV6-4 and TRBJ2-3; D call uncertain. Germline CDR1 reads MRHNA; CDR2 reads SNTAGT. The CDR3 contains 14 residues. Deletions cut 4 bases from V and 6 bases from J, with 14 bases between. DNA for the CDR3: TGTGCCAGCAGTGCTTCTATAGAATCCGATACGCAGTATTTT. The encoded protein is CASSASIESDTQYF.

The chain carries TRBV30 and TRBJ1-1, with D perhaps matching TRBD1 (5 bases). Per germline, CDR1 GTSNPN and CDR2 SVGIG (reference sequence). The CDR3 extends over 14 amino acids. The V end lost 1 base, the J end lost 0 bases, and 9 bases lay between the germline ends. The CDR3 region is CAWSADSMNTEAFF. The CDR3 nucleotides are TGTGCCTGGAGTGCAGACAGCATGAACACTGAAGCTTTCTTT.

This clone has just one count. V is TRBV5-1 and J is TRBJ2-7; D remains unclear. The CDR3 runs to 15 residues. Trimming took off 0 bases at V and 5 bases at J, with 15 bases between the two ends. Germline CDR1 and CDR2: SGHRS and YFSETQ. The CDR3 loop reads CASSLVSGGLDEQYF. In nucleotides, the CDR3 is TGCGCCAGCAGCTTGGTTTCGGGTGGTCTCGACGAGCAGTACTTC.

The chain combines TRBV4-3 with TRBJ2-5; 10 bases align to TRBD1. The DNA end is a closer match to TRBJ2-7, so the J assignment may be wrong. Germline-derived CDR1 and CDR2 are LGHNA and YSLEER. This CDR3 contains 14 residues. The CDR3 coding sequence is TGCGCCAGCAGCCAAGGGACAGGGGGTGGCGAGCAGTACTTC. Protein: CASSQGTGGGEQYF.

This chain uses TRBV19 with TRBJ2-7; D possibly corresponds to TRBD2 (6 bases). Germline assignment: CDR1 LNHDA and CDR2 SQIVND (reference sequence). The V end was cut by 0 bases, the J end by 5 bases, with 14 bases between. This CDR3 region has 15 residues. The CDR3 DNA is TGTGCCAGTAGTATAGAGGGCTCGGGAGTCAACGAGCAGTACTTC. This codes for CASSIEGSGVNEQYF.

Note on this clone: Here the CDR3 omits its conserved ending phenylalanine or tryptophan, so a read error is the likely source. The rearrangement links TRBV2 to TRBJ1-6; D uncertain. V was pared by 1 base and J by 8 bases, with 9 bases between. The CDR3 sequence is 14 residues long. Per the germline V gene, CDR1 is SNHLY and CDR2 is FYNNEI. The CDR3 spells CASSEVRRYSPLHL. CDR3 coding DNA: TGTGCCAGCAGTGAAGTCCGGAGATATTCACCCCTCCACCTT.

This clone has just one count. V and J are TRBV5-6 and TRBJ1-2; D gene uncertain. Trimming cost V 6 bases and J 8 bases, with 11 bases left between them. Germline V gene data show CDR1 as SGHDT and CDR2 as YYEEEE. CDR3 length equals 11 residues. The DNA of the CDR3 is TGTGCCAGCACCTCGCTGCAGGGCTACACCTTC. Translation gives CASTSLQGYTF.

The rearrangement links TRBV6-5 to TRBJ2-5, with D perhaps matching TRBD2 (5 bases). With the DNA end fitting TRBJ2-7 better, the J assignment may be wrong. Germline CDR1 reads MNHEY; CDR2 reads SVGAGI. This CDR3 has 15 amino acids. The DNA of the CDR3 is TGTGCCAGCAACCCCCGAGGGCAAGGCTTCCACGAGCAGTACTTC. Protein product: CASNPRGQGFHEQYF.

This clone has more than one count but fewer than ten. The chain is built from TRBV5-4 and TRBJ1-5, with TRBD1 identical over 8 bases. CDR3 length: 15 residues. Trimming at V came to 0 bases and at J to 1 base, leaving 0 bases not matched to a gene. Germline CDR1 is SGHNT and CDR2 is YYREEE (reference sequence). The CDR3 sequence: CASSLDRGSNQPQHF. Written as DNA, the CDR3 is TGTGCCAGCAGCTTGGACAGGGGGAGCAATCAGCCCCAGCATTTT.

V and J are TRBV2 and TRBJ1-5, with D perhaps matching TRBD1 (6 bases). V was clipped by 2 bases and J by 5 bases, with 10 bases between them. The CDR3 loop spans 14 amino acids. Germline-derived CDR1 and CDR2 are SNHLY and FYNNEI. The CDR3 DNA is TGTGCCAGCAGTGAAACAGGGAAACATCAGCCCCAGCATTTT. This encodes CASSETGKHQPQHF.

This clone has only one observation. CDR3 region: CASGLRDRCTDEQYF. For the CDR3, the DNA is TGTGCTAGTGGTTTGAGGGACAGGTGTACCGACGAGCAGTACTTC. J is TRBJ2-7 and V is TRBV12-5; 8 nucleotides align to TRBD1. The V gene end was trimmed by 2 bases and the J gene end by 5 bases; junction bases not matched to a gene: 8. CDR1 LGHNT and CDR2 FRNRAP come from the germline V gene. The CDR3 is 15 amino acids.

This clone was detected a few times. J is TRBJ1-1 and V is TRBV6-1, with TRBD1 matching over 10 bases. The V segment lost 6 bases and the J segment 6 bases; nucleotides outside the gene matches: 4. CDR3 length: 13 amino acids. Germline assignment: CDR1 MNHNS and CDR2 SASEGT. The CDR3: CASRRTGGAEAFF. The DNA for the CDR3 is TGTGCCAGCAGGAGGACAGGGGGGGCTGAAGCTTTCTTT.

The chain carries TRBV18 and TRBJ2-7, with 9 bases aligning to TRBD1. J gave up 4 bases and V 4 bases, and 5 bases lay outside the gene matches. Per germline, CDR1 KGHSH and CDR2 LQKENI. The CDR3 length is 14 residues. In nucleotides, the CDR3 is TGTGCCAGCTCACGGGGACAGGGATGGTACGAGCAGTACTTC. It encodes CASSRGQGWYEQYF.

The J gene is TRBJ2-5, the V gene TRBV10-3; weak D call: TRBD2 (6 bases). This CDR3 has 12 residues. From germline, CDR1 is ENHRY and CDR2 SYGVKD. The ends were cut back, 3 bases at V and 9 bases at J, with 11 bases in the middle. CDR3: CAISDHPGAQYF. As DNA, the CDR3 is TGTGCCATCAGTGACCACCCGGGGGCCCAGTACTTC.

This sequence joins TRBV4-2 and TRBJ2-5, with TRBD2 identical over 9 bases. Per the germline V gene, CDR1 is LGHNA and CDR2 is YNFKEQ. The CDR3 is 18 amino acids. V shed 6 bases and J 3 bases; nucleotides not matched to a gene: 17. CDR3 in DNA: TGTGCCAGCAGTCGATTGGCGGGAGGGACCGAGATCGAAGAGACCCAGTACTTC. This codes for CASSRLAGGTEIEETQYF.

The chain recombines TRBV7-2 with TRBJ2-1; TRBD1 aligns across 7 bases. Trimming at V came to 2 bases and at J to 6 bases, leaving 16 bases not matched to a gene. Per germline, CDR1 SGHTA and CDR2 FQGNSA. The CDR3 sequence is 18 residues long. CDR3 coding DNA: TGTGCCAGCAGCTTATTTGGTACAGGGGCCTCGACCTCCAATGAGCAGTTCTTC. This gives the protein CASSLFGTGASTSNEQFF.

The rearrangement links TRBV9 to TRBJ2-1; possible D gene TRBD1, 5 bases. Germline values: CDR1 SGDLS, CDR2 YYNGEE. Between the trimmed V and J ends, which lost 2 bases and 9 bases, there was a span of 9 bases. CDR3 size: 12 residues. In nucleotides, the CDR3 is TGTGCCAGCAGCGTCAATCAGGGTGAGCAGTTCTTC. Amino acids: CASSVNQGEQFF.